A single sample gave rise to the 27 T cell receptor delta chains below, sequenced in a study of delta chains in infants with herpesvirus infections. TCR cDNA was made from PBMC RNA with gamma- and delta-chain-specific primers. TCRdb re-called the RT-PCR reads via CATT. The sample records about 1,500 delta-chain clones, 25% to 30% being singletons. The sample in question was peripheral blood, obtained at time point 1 of longitudinal follow-up. Receptors were obtained from a human donor who was a Ugandan infant, either HIV-exposed or HIV-unexposed (not recorded which).

This clone was seen a few times. The gene calls are TRDV1 and TRDJ1; the D gene is possibly TRDD3 (6 bases). V was trimmed by 1 base and J by 3 bases, leaving 36 bases between them. The CDR3 loop spans 23 amino acids. Germline loops: CDR1 TSWWSYY, CDR2 QGS. The DNA for the CDR3 is TGTGCTCTTGGGGAACCCCCCGCCCCACATGGACGTTTTCCATTCTGGGGCCCCGATAAACTCATCTTT. This codes for CALGEPPAPHGRFPFWGPDKLIF.

The rearrangement joins TRDV1 to TRDJ1; 9 bases are a match to TRDD3. The junction had 35 bases not matched to a gene; V was cut back by 5 bases and J by 10 bases. Germline V CDR1 and CDR2: TSWWSYY, QGS. The CDR3 contains 22 residues. CDR3 sequence: CALGSGAFTPIPQPGDTRGLIF. DNA of the CDR3: TGTGCTCTTGGGTCCGGCGCTTTTACTCCTATCCCCCAGCCGGGGGATACAAGGGGACTCATCTTT.

This clone is judged large (0.1 to 1%). This specimen includes other DNA sequences encoding the same CDR3. In DNA, the CDR3 is TGTGCCTGTGACACCGTAACTGGAAGCTGGGACACCCGACAGATGTTTTTC. It codes for CACDTVTGSWDTRQMFF. The chain combines TRDV2 with TRDJ3, with D maybe TRDD3 (5 bases). CDR1 and CDR2 (germline): GEAIGNYY, EKD. V shed 0 bases and J shed 3 bases, with 11 bases lying between them. CDR3 length equals 17 residues.

A remark on this clone: This may be a read error, as it is one base from a much larger clone. V usage is TRDV1 and J usage is TRDJ1, with 8 bases identical to TRDD3. Per germline, CDR1 TSWWSYY and CDR2 QGS. The CDR3 loop spans 17 amino acids. After removal of 7 bases from V and 0 bases from J, the junction contained 13 bases not matched to a gene. The CDR3 here is CALVPRALGEYTDKLIF. The CDR3 DNA reads as TGTGCTCTTGTGCCAAGGGCGCTGGGGGAGTACACCGATAAACTCATCTTT.

This clone is categorized as large. The chain employs TRAV38-2/DV8 and TRDJ1; D call uncertain. The V gene's germline CDR1 is TSESDYY and CDR2 QEAYKQQN. This CDR3 is 19 amino acids long. V was cut by 0 bases and J by 0 bases, with 21 bases left in between. The CDR3 coding sequence is TGTGCTTATAGGAGCGATTTATACTCCTCTGTTCCGTACACCGATAAACTCATCTTT. This codes for CAYRSDLYSSVPYTDKLIF.

Comments on this clone: Given a much more abundant clone one base away, this may be a read error. V and J are TRDV3 and TRDJ1; 7 bases map to TRDD3. The germline V gene encodes CDR1 TVYSNPD and CDR2 GDNSRS (reference sequence). With 3 bases clipped from V and 7 bases from J, the junction kept 8 bases outside the gene matches. CDR3 length: 12 amino acids. The CDR3 here is CALFGGARKLIF. For the CDR3, the DNA is TGTGCCTTATTTGGGGGAGCCCGTAAACTCATCTTT.

The chain is built from TRDV1 and TRDJ1; 8 positions match TRDD3. The CDR3 contains 28 residues. CDR1 and CDR2 (germline): TSWWSYY, QGS. Trimming took 5 bases from V and 0 from J; bases not matched to a gene: 44. The CDR3 DNA reads as TGTGCTCTTGGGATGGCTACGTCGGTCGTTTTTGGGGATACCCCCTCCTCTATTTCAGGGCCTTACACCGATAAACTCATCTTT. Protein sequence: CALGMATSVVFGDTPSSISGPYTDKLIF.

This clone has a handful of counts. A far bigger clonotype differs at one base, so this is likely a read error. Other nucleotide sequences in the sample specify the same CDR3. The chain has TRDV2 and TRDJ3, with 9 positions matching TRDD3. V shed 1 base, J shed 0 bases, and the junction held 3 bases outside the gene matches. The CDR3 has 18 amino acids. CDR1 is GEAIGNYY, CDR2 EKD, per germline. In DNA form, the CDR3 reads TGTGCCTGTGACACTGGGGGATATGCCTCCTGGGACACCCGACAGATGTTTTTC. It translates to CACDTGGYASWDTRQMFF.

By frequency in the sample, this clone is large. The same CDR3 is also encoded by other DNA sequences in this sample. The V call is TRDV2, the J call TRDJ1; the match to TRDD3 covers 8 bases. Germline V CDR1 and CDR2: GEAIGNYY, EKD. The CDR3 length is 14 residues. After removal of 2 bases from V and 0 bases from J, the junction contained 1 base not matched to a gene. Written as DNA, the CDR3 is TGTGCCTGTGACAAACTGGGGGACACCGATAAACTCATCTTT. The encoded protein is CACDKLGDTDKLIF.

With regard to this clone: This likely reflects a read error, since a far larger clone is one base away. The chain has TRDV2 and TRDJ1; 11 bases line up with TRDD3. With V trimmed by 3 bases and J by 4 bases, 3 bases remained unmatched. CDR3 length equals 14 residues. Per the germline V gene, CDR1 is GEAIGNYY and CDR2 is EKD. DNA of the CDR3: TGTGCCTGTGACGTACTGGGGGATATCGATAAACTCATCTTT. Its protein product is CACDVLGDIDKLIF.

Turning to this clone: This could be a read error, since a much larger clone is one nucleotide away. The chain recombines TRDV2 with TRDJ2; 9 bases line up with TRDD3. Trimming took 3 bases from V and 8 from J; bases not matched to a gene: 6. Germline V gene data show CDR1 as GEAIGNYY and CDR2 as EKD. This CDR3 has 14 amino acids. The CDR3 nucleotides read TGTGCCTGTGACGTACTGGGGGAGACCGCACAACTCTTCTTT. Protein sequence: CACDVLGETAQLFF.

This clone has more than one count but fewer than ten. It differs at one base from a far larger clone, so likely a read error. CDR3 sequence: CACDLLGDTDKLIF. The CDR3 DNA follows: TGTGCCTGTGACCTACTGGGGGACACCGATAAACTCATCTTT. The chain couples TRDV2 to TRDJ1; 8 nucleotides match TRDD3. The V and J ends lost 3 bases and 0 bases, in that order; junction bases with no gene match: 2. Germline V CDR1 and CDR2: GEAIGNYY, EKD. CDR3 length: 14 residues.

The J gene is TRDJ1, the V gene TRDV1; 8 bases are shared with TRDD3. Per the germline V gene, CDR1 is TSWWSYY and CDR2 is QGS. The junction had 21 bases not matched to a gene; V was cut back by 0 bases and J by 0 bases. The CDR3 covers 22 residues. CDR3 sequence (DNA): TGTGCTCTTGGGGAACTAAACAGTCCTCGAGTACTGGGGGGTTTCGACACCGATAAACTCATCTTT. Translated, it gives CALGELNSPRVLGGFDTDKLIF.

This clone is medium-sized. The chain joins TRDV1 to TRDJ1; 12 bases fit TRDD3. J was trimmed by 4 bases and V by 1 base; bases with no gene match: 16. The CDR3 consists of 20 residues. Germline CDR1 TSWWSYY, CDR2 QGS. The CDR3 coding sequence is TGTGCTCTTGGGGAACGACCTACGGGTGGAAACTGGGGGATACACGATAAACTCATCTTT. Its protein is CALGERPTGGNWGIHDKLIF.

The chain joins TRDV1 to TRDJ1; tentative D call: TRDD3 (6 bases). The CDR3 consists of 20 residues. V lost 0 bases to trimming and J lost 0 bases, with 23 bases between them. The germline V gene has CDR1 TSWWSYY and CDR2 QGS. CDR3 nucleotide sequence: TGTGCTCTTGGGGAACTCACCACGCTGGATACATCACCGTACACCGATAAACTCATCTTT. It codes for CALGELTTLDTSPYTDKLIF.

This clone is large (0.1 to 1%) within its sample. V gene TRDV2 combines with J gene TRDJ3; TRDD3 matches 13 bases. V trimming: 2 bases; J trimming: 0 bases; junction bases outside the gene matches: 15. The CDR3 sequence is 23 residues long. Germline lookup yields CDR1 GEAIGNYY and CDR2 EKD. The CDR3: CACDILLGDTRLEGSWDTRQMFF. CDR3 sequence (DNA): TGTGCCTGTGACATTTTACTGGGGGATACGCGATTGGAAGGCTCCTGGGACACCCGACAGATGTTTTTC.

This clone counts as large (0.1 to 1%). The chain has TRDV2 and TRDJ3; D may be TRDD3 (6 bases). The CDR3 is 17 amino acids. V was cut by 0 bases and J by 0 bases, with 8 bases left in between. The germline gives CDR1 GEAIGNYY, CDR2 EKD. The CDR3 coding sequence is TGTGCCTGTGACACCTGGGGGGGCTCCTGGGACACCCGACAGATGTTTTTC. Translated, it gives CACDTWGGSWDTRQMFF.

This clone occurred once. It may be a read error: a sequence one base away is much more abundant. This sample also contains other DNA sequences that code for the same CDR3. This chain joins TRDV1 and TRDJ1; TRDD3 might be the D (5 bases). The germline CDR1 and CDR2 sequences are TSWWSYY and QGS. V was shortened by 1 base and J by 5 bases, with 26 bases between the two germline ends. CDR3 length equals 19 residues. The CDR3 bases are TGTGCTCTTGGGGAACGATCTACACACACCGAAGCAGGGGGGGATAAACTCATCTTT. Translating gives CALGERSTHTEAGGDKLIF.

A J gene of TRDJ1 was called, though the V gene was not; the table's D call TRDD3 went unverified against the DNA. CDR3 size: 19 residues. The CDR3 sequence: CASPAFLIPWRIGTDKLIF. The DNA of the CDR3 is TGTGCGAGCCCGGCCTTCCTAATTCCGTGGAGGATAGGGACCGATAAACTCATCTTT.

V is TRDV1 and J is TRDJ1; the match to TRDD3 covers 12 bases. The CDR3 is made up of 21 amino acids. With 0 bases clipped from V and 1 base from J, the junction kept 15 bases outside the gene matches. Germline assignment: CDR1 TSWWSYY and CDR2 QGS. The CDR3: CALGELGGSSGGYAGTDKLIF. In DNA, the CDR3 is TGTGCTCTTGGGGAACTAGGAGGTTCGTCTGGGGGATACGCGGGCACCGATAAACTCATCTTT.

This chain connects TRDV2 to TRDJ3; 13 nucleotides agree with TRDD3. V lost 0 bases, J lost 3 bases, and 4 bases stayed unmatched. Germline values: CDR1 GEAIGNYY, CDR2 EKD. The length of the CDR3 is 19 residues. The CDR3 nucleotides read TGTGCCTGTGACACCGTACTGGGGGATACGCGCTGGGACACCCGACAGATGTTTTTC. Translation: CACDTVLGDTRWDTRQMFF.

Relative to its sample, this clone is medium-sized (0.01 to 0.1%). This specimen includes other DNA sequences encoding the same CDR3. CDR3 sequence: CALGAGKPSPYWGTPKLIF. The CDR3 DNA sequence: TGTGCTCTTGGGGCCGGAAAGCCTTCTCCTTACTGGGGGACTCCTAAACTCATCTTT. The V and J genes are TRDV1 and TRDJ1; 9 bases align to TRDD3. CDR1 is TSWWSYY and CDR2 is QGS in the germline V gene. V shed 4 bases and J 7 bases; nucleotides not matched to a gene: 22. The CDR3 extends over 19 amino acids.

This clone has only a few counts. Since a much larger clone is just one base distant, this may be a read error. The chain is built from TRDV2 and TRDJ3, with 10 bases matching TRDD3. With 3 bases clipped from V and 3 bases from J, the junction kept 7 bases outside the gene matches. The CDR3 runs to 18 residues. Germline-derived CDR1 and CDR2 are GEAIGNYY and EKD. CDR3 residues: CACDLLGDAGWDTRQMFF. CDR3 bases: TGTGCCTGTGACCTACTGGGGGATGCGGGCTGGGACACCCGACAGATGTTTTTC.

In the case of this clone: A far larger clone is off by one base, so a read error is likely. V and J are TRDV1 and TRDJ1; 7 positions agree with TRDD3. Germline V gene sequence: CDR1 TSWWSYY, CDR2 QGS. This CDR3 has 21 amino acids. This chain's CDR3 is CALGELAFYLTTGESTNKLIF. CDR3 nucleotide sequence: TGTGCTCTTGGGGAACTCGCCTTTTACCTCACCACTGGGGAGTCCACCAATAAACTCATCTTT.

This clone is labeled as medium-sized. The gene calls are TRDV1 and TRDJ1; 9 bases line up with TRDD3. The CDR3 runs 20 residues. The germline gives CDR1 TSWWSYY, CDR2 QGS. The trim removed 2 bases at V and 0 bases at J, leaving 16 bases unmatched. The CDR3 here is CALGEGSLTGGNLYTDKLIF. Written as DNA, the CDR3 is TGTGCTCTTGGGGAAGGGTCCCTTACTGGGGGAAACCTGTACACCGATAAACTCATCTTT.

This clone is medium-sized (0.01 to 0.1%). This chain links TRDV2 with TRDJ3, with 9 bases matching TRDD3. The V gene's germline CDR1 is GEAIGNYY and CDR2 EKD. V lost 0 bases and J lost 0; bases outside the gene matches: 2. The CDR3 totals 18 residues. CDR3 sequence: CACDTVGDSSWDTRQMFF. Written as DNA, the CDR3 is TGTGCCTGTGACACCGTGGGGGATAGCTCCTGGGACACCCGACAGATGTTTTTC.

This clone rates as large. The genes are TRDV1 and TRDJ3; 8 bases align to TRDD2. The V segment lost 3 bases and the J segment 0 bases; nucleotides outside the gene matches: 22. Germline V gives CDR1 TSWWSYY, CDR2 QGS. This CDR3 has 24 amino acids. CDR3 bases: TGTGCTCTTGGGGACCCTGCTTCCTACAAGAGGGGGAGTAAGAGCTCCTGGGACACCCGACAGATGTTTTTC. Its protein is CALGDPASYKRGSKSSWDTRQMFF.